The TCR beta chain under discussion was sequenced for a study of T cell responses to AZD1222 COVID-19 vaccine. Study-wide findings and caveats: Repertoires were obtained only post-peak T cell response.

The CDR3 runs 15 residues. V was pared by 6 bases and J by 6 bases, with 13 bases of the junction left unmatched. CDR1 and CDR2 (germline): LNHDA, SQIVND (reference sequence). Assay used: immunoSEQ multiplex PCR; TCRdb lists only in-frame clones, some missing. The sample has some 150,000 clones, about 89% seen once; the top ten hold 1.5% to 2%. Turning to this clone: The target antigen is unknown.

The sequences come from peripheral blood, collected on day 0 of AZD1222 vaccination. The gene calls are TRBV19 and TRBJ1-1; TRBD1 aligns across 7 bases. The TCR sequence derives from an adult in good health. Here the CDR3 DNA reads TGTGCCAGTAGCATCCGCGACAGGGCACGGGCTGAAGCTTTCTTT. It is translated as CASSIRDRARAEAFF.